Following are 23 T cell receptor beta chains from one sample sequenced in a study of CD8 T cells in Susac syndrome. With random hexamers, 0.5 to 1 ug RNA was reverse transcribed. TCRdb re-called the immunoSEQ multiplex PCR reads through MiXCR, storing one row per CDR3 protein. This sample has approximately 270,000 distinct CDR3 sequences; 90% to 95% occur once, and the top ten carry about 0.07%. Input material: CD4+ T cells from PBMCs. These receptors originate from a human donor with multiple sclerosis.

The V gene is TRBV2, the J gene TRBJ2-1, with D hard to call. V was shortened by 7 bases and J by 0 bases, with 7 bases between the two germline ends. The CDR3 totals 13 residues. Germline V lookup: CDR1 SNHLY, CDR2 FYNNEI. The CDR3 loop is CASILSSYNEQFF. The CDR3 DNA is TGTGCCAGCATTCTTAGCTCCTACAATGAGCAGTTCTTC.

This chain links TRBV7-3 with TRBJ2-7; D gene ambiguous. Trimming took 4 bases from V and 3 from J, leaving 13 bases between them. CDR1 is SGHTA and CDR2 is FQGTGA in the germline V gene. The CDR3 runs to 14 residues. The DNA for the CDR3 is TGTGCCAGCAGCTCCGGGTGGGTCATCTACGAGCAGTACTTC. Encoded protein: CASSSGWVIYEQYF.

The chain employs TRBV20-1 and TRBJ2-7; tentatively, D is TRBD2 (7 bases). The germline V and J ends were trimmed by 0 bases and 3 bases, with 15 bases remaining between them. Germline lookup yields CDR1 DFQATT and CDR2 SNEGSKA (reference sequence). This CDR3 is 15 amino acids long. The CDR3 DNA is TGCAGTGCTAGAGATATGACGGGGGGCCACTACGAGCAGTACTTC. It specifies CSARDMTGGHYEQYF.

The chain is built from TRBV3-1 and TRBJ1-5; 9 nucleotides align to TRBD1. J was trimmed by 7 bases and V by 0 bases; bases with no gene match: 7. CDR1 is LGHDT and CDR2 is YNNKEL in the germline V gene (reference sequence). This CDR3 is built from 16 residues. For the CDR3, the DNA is TGTGCCAGCAGCCAAGATACGACAGGGGGAAGCCAGCCCCAGCATTTT. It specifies CASSQDTTGGSQPQHF.

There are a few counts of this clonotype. In DNA form, the CDR3 reads TGCAGTGCCCACCCCATAGGGGGTACGCAGTATTTT. It codes for CSAHPIGGTQYF. The V gene is TRBV20-1, the J gene TRBJ2-3, with D possibly matching TRBD1 (6 bases). V was trimmed by 6 bases and J by 8 bases, leaving 15 bases between them. Germline values: CDR1 DFQATT, CDR2 SNEGSKA (reference sequence). The CDR3 consists of 12 residues.

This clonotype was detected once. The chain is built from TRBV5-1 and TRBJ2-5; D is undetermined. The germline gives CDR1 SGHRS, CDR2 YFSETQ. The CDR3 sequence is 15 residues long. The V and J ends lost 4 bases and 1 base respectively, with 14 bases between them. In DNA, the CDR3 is TGCGCCAGCAGCGCAGGAGAATATGTCCAAGAGACCCAGTACTTC. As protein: CASSAGEYVQETQYF.

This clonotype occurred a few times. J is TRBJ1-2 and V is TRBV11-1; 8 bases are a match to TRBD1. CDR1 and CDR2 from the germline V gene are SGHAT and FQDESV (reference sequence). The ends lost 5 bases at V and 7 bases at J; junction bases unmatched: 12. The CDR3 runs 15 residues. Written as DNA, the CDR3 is TGTGCCAGCAGCGGCGACAGGGGAGGGCGGAGTGGCTACACCTTC. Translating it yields CASSGDRGGRSGYTF.

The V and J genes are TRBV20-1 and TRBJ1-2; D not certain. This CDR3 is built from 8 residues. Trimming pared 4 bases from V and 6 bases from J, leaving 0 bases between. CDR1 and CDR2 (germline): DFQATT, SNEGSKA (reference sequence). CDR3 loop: CSANGYTF. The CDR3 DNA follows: TGCAGTGCTAATGGCTACACCTTC.

The CDR3 reads CASSFGTGLSGANVLTF. Here the CDR3 DNA reads TGTGCCAGCAGTTTCGGGACAGGCCTCTCTGGGGCCAACGTCCTGACTTTC. The rearrangement joins TRBV12-3 or TRBV12-4 to TRBJ2-6; 8 bases map to TRBD1. This CDR3 contains 17 residues. With V trimmed by 3 bases and J by 0 bases, 4 bases remained unmatched.

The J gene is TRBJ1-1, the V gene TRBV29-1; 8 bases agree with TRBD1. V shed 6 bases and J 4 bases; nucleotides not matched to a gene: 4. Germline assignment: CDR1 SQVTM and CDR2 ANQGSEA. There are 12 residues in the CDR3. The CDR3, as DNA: TGCAGCGTCCGGACAGGGACCACTGAAGCTTTCTTT. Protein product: CSVRTGTTEAFF.

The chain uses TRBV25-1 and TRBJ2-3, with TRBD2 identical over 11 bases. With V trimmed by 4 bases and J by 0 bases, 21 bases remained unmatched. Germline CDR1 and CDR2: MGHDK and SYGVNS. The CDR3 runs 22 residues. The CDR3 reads CASSALSPPLAGGQPSTDTQYF. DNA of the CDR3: TGTGCCAGCAGTGCACTCTCCCCCCCGCTAGCGGGAGGCCAACCTAGCACAGATACGCAGTATTTT. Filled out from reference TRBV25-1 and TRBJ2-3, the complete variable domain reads EADIYQTPRYLVIGTGKKITLECSQTMGHDKMYWYQQDPGMELHLIHYSYGVNSTEKGDLSSESTVSRIRTEHFPLTLESARPSHTSQYLCASSALSPPLAGGQPSTDTQYFGPGTRLTVL.

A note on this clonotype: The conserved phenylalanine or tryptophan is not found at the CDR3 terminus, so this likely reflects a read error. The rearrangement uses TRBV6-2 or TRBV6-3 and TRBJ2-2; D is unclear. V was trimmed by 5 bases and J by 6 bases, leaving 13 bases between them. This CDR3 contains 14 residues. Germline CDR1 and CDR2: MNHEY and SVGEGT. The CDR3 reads CASSADLPPGELFS. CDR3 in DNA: TGTGCCAGCAGTGCCGACCTTCCGCCCGGGGAGCTGTTTTCT.

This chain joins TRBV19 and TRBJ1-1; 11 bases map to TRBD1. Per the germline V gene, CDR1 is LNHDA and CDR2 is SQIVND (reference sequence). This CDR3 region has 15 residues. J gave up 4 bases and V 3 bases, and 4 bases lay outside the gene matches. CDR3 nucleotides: TGTGCCAGTAGTATCAGGACAGGGGGCGGCACTGAAGCTTTCTTT. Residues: CASSIRTGGGTEAFF.

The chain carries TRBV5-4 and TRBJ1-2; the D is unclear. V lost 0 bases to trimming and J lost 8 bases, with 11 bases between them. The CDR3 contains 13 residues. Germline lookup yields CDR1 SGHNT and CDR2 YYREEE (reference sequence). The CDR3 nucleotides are TGTGCCAGCAGCTTGGTCAGCGTAGAAGGCTACACCTTC. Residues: CASSLVSVEGYTF.

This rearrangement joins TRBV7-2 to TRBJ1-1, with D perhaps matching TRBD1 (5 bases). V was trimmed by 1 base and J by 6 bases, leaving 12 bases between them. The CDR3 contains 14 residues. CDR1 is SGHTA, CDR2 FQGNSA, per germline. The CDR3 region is CASSLGGLNAEAFF. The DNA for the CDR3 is TGTGCCAGCAGCTTAGGGGGGTTAAACGCTGAAGCTTTCTTT.

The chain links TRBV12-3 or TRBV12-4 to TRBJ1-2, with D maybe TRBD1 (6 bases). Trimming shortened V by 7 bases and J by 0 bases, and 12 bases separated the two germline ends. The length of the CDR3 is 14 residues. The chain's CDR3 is CASNPQGPNYGYTF. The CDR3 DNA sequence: TGTGCCAGCAACCCTCAGGGGCCTAACTATGGCTACACCTTC.

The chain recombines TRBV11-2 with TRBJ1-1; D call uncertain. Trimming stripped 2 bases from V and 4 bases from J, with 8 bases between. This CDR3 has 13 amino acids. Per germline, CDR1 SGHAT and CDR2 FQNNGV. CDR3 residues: CASSLRASTEAFF. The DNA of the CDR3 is TGTGCCAGCAGCTTACGGGCAAGCACTGAAGCTTTCTTT.

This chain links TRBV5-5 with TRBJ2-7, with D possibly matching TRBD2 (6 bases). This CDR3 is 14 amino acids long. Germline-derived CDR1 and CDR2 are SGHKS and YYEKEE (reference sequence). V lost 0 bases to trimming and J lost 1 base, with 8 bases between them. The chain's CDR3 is CASSLAGVSYEQYV. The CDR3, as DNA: TGTGCCAGCAGCTTGGCGGGGGTGTCCTACGAGCAGTACGTC.

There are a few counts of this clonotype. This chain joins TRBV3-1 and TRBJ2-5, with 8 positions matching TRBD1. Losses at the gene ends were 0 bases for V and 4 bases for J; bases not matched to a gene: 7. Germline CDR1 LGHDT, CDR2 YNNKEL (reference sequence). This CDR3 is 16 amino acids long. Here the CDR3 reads CASSQDLRTGRETQYF. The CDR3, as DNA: TGTGCCAGCAGCCAAGATCTACGGACAGGGAGAGAGACCCAGTACTTC.

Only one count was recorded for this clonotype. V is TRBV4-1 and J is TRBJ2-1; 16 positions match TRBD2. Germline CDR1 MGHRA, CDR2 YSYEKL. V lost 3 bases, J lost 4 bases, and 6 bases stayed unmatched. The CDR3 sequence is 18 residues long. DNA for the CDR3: TGCGCCAGCAGCCAGGGGACTAGCGGGGGGGCCCCTTACAATGAGCAGTTCTTC. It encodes CASSQGTSGGAPYNEQFF.

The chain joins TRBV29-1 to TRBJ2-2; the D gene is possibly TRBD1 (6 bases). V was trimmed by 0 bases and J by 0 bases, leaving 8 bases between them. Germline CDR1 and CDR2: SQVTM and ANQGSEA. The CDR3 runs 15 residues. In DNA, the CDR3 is TGCAGCGTTGAAGAAGGACAGACGAACACCGGGGAGCTGTTTTTT. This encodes CSVEEGQTNTGELFF.

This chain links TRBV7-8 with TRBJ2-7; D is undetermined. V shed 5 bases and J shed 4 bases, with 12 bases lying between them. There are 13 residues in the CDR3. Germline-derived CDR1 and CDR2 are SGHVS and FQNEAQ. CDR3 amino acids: CASSLELLYEQYF. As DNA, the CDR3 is TGTGCCAGCAGCCTAGAGCTCTTATACGAGCAGTACTTC.

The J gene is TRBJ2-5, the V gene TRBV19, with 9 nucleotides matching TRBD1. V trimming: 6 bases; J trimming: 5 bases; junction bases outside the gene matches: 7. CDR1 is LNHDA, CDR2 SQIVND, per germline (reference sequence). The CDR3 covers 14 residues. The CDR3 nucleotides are TGTGCCAGTAGCGAGGACAGGGGCCGGGAGACCCAGTACTTC. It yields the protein CASSEDRGRETQYF.